The source of this T cell receptor beta chain is a study of early T cells in non-severe SARS-CoV-2 infection. Study-level points and caveats: Matching results from VDJdb favored anti-spike CD8 responses, leaving private and CD4 specificities undetected.

Germline CDR1 SQVTM, CDR2 ANQGSEA. The CDR3 has 14 residues. Trimming cost V 5 bases and J 3 bases; bases outside gene matches: 5. This clonotype was picked up many times. The antigen is undetermined. The library protocol tagged individual cDNA molecules with unique molecular identifiers. TCRdb used MiXCR to reprocess the 5' RACE reads, holding one entry per CDR3 protein. Of about 29,000 distinct CDR3 sequences in the sample, 4% to 5.5% were seen once. V gene TRBV29-1 combines with J gene TRBJ2-7, with 12 bases identical to TRBD2. This clonotype was sampled from an adult who was a healthcare worker with PCR-confirmed SARS-CoV-2 infection or an uninfected control (not recorded which). Sequenced: whole blood. The chain's CDR3 is CSVRRTSGDYEQYF. DNA of the CDR3: TGCAGCGTTCGACGGACTAGCGGGGACTACGAGCAGTACTTC.